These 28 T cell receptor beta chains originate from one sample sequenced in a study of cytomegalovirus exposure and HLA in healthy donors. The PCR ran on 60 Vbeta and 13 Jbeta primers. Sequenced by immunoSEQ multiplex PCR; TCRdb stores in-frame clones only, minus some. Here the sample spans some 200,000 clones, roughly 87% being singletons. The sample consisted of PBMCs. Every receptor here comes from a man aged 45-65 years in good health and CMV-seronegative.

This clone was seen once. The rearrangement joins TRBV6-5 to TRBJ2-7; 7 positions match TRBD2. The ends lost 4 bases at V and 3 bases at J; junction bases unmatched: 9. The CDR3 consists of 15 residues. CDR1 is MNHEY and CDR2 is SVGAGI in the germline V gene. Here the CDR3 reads CASSSPERGHYEQYF. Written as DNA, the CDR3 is TGTGCCAGCAGTTCCCCCGAGCGGGGCCACTACGAGCAGTACTTC.

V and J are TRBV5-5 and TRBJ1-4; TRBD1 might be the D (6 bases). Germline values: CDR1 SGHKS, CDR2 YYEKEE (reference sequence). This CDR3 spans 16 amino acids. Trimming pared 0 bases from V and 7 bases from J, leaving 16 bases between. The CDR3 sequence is CASSLGGRGAGEKLFF. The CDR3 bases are TGTGCCAGCAGCTTGGGGGGTCGGGGGGCAGGTGAAAAACTGTTTTTT.

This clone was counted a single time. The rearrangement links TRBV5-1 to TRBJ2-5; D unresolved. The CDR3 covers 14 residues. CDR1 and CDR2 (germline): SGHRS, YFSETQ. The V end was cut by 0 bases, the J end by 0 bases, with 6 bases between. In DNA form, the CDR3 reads TGCGCCAGCAGCTTGGTGGGCAACCAAGAGACCCAGTACTTC. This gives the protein CASSLVGNQETQYF. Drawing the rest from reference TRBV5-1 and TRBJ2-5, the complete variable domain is KAGVTQTPRYLIKTRGQQVTLSCSPISGHRSVSWYQQTPGQGLQFLFEYFSETQRNKGNFPGRFSGRQFSNSRSEMNVSTLELGDSALYLCASSLVGNQETQYFGPGTRLLVL.

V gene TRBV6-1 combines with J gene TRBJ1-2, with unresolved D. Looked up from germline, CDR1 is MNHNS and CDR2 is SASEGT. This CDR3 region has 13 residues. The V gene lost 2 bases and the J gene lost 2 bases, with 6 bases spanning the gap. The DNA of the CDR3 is TGTGCCAGCAGTGAAAACAGCAACTATGGCTACACCTTC. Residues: CASSENSNYGYTF.

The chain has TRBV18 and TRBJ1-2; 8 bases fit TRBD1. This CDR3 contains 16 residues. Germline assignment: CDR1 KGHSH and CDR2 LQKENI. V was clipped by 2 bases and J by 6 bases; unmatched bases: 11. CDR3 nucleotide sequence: TGTGCCAGCTCACCAGTCGGACAGGGAGTTGGAGATGGCTACACCTTC. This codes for CASSPVGQGVGDGYTF.

CDR3 sequence: CATPGQGTGELFF. In DNA form, the CDR3 reads TGTGCCACGCCGGGACAGGGGACCGGGGAGCTGTTTTTT. The V call is TRBV7-2, the J call TRBJ2-2; 10 bases fit TRBD1. V dropped 10 bases and J dropped 5; count of bases not matched to a gene: 4. The V gene's germline CDR1 is SGHTA and CDR2 FQGNSA. The CDR3 covers 13 residues.

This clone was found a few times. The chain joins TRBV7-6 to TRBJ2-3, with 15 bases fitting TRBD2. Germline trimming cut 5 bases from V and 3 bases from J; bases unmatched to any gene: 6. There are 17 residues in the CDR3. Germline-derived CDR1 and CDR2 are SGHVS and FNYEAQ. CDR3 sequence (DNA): TGTGCCAGCAGCCCGCTGGGACTAGCGGGGGGTACAGATACGCAGTATTTT. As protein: CASSPLGLAGGTDTQYF.

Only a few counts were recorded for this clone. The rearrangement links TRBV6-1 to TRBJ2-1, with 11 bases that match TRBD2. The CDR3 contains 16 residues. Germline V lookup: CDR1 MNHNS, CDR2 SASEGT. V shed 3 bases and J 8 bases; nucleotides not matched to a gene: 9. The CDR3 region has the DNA TGTGCCAGCAGTGAGTTCGGGACTAGCGGCAAACATGAGCAGTTCTTC. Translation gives CASSEFGTSGKHEQFF.

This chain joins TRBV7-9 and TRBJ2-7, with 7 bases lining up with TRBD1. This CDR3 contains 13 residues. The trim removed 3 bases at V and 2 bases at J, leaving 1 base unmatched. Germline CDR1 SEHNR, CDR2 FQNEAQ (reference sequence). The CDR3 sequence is CASSFGQAYEQYF. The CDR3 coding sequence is TGTGCCAGCAGCTTCGGACAGGCCTACGAGCAGTACTTC.

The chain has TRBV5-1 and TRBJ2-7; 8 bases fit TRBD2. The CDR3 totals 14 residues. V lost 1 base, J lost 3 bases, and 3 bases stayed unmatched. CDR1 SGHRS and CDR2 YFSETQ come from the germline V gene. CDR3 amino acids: CASSLTAGVYEQYF. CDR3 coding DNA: TGCGCCAGCAGCTTGACAGCGGGAGTCTACGAGCAGTACTTC.

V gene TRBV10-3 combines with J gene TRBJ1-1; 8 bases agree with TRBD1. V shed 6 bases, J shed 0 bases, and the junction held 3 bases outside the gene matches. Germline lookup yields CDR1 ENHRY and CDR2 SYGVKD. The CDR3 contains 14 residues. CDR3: CAIRTDRVNTEAFF. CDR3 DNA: TGTGCCATCAGAACGGACAGGGTGAACACTGAAGCTTTCTTT.

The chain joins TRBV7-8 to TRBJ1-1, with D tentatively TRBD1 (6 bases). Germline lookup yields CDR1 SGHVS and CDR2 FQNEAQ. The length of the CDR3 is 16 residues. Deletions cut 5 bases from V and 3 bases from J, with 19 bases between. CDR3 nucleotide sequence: TGTGCCAGCAGCACAACAGGGTTGGTGGGCTACACTGAAGCTTTCTTT. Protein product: CASSTTGLVGYTEAFF.

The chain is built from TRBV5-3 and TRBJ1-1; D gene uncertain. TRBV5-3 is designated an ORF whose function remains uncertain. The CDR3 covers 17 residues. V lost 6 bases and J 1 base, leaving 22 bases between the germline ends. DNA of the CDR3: TGTGCCAGAAACAGTCTCCGTAGTAGACGTACGAACACTGAAGCTTTCTTT. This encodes CARNSLRSRRTNTEAFF.

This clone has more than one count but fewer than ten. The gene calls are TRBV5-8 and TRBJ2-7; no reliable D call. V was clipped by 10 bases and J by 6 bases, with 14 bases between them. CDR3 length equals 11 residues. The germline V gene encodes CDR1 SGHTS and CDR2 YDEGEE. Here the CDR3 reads CAFQRVAEQYF. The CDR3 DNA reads TGTGCCTTCCAACGAGTAGCCGAGCAGTACTTC.

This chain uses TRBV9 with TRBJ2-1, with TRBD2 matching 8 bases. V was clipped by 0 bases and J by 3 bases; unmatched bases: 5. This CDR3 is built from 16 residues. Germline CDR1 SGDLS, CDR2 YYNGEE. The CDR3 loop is CASSVGGGRYYNEQFF. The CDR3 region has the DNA TGTGCCAGCAGCGTAGGTGGCGGGAGGTACTACAATGAGCAGTTCTTC. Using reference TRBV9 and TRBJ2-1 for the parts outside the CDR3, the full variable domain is DSGVTQTPKHLITATGQRVTLRCSPRSGDLSVYWYQQSLDQGLQFLIQYYNGEERAKGNILERFSAQQFPDLHSELNLSSLELGDSALYFCASSVGGGRYYNEQFFGPGTRLTVL.

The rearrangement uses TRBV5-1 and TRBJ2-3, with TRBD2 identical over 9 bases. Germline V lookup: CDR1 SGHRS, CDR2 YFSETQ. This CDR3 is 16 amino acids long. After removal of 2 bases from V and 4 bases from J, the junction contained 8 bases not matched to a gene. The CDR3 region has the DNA TGCGCCAGCAGCTTTGCTAGCGGGGTATCTGCAGATACGCAGTATTTT. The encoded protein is CASSFASGVSADTQYF.

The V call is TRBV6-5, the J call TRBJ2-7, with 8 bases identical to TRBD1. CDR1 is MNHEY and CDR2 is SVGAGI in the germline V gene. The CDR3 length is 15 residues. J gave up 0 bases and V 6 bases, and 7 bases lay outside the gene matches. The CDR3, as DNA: TGTGCCAGCAGGCCCGGACAGGGACTCTCCTACGAGCAGTACTTC. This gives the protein CASRPGQGLSYEQYF.

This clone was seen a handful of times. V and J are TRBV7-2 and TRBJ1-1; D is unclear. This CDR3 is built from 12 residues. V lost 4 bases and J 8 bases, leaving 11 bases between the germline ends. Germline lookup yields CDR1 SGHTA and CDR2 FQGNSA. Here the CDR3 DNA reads TGTGCCAGCAGCTCCAGTGTTGTAGAAGCTTTCTTT. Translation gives CASSSSVVEAFF.

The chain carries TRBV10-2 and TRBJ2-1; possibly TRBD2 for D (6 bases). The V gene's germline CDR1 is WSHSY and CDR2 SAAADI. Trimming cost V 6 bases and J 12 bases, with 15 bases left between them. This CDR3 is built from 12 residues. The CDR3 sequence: CASRVADLRQFF. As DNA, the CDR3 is TGCGCCAGCAGGGTAGCGGATCTACGGCAGTTCTTC.

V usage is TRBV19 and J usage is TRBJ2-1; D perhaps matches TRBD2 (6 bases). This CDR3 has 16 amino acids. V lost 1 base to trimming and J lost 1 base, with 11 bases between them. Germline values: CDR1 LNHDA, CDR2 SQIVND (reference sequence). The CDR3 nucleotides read TGTGCCAGTAGTATAGTGCCGGGAGTTTCCTACAATGAGCAGTTCTTC. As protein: CASSIVPGVSYNEQFF.

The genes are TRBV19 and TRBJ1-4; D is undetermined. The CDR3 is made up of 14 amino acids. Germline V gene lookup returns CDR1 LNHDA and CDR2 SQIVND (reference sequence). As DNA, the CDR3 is TGTATAACCCCGACGGGATTCGGTAATGAAAAACTGTTTTTT. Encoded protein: CITPTGFGNEKLFF.

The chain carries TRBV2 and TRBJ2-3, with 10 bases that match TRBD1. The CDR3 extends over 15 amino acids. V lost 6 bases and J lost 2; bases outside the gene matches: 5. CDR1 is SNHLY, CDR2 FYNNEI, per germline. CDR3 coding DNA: TGTGCCAGCAGGGCGACAGGGGGCAACACAGATACGCAGTATTTT. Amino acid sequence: CASRATGGNTDTQYF.

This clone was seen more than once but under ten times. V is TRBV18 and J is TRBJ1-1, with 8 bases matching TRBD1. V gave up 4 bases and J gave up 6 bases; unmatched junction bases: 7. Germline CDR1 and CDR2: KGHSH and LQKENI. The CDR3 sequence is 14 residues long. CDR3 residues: CASSLTGQGSEAFF. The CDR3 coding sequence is TGTGCCAGCTCACTGACCGGACAGGGCTCTGAAGCTTTCTTT.

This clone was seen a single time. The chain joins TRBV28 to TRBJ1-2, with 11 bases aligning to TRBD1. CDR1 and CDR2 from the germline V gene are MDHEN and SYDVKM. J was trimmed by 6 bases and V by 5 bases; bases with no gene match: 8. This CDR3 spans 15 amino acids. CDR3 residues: CASSPWDRGSDGYTF. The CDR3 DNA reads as TGTGCCAGCAGTCCCTGGGACAGGGGGTCGGATGGCTACACCTTC.

The CDR3 DNA reads as TGTGCAAGTCGCTTAAGGTCATGGGACAGGGGACCTTATAGCAATCAGCCCCAGCATTTT. Its protein product is CASRLRSWDRGPYSNQPQHF. This rearrangement joins TRBV12-2 to TRBJ1-5; TRBD1 is taken as the D call from the table, unchecked against the DNA. TRBV12-2 is noted as a pseudogene. The CDR3 loop spans 20 amino acids.

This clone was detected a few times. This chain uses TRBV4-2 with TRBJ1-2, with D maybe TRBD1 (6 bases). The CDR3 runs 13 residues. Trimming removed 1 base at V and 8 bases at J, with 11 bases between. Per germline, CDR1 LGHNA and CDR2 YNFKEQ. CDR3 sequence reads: CASSQGPGEGYTF. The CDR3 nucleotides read TGTGCCAGCAGCCAAGGTCCAGGGGAAGGCTACACCTTC.

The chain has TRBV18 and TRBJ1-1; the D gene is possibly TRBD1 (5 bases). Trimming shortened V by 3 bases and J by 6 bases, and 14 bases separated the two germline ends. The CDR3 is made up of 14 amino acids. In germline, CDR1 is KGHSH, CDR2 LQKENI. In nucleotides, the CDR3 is TGTGCCAGCTCACCCTCGCCGGGGGTTGCTGAAGCTTTCTTT. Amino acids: CASSPSPGVAEAFF.

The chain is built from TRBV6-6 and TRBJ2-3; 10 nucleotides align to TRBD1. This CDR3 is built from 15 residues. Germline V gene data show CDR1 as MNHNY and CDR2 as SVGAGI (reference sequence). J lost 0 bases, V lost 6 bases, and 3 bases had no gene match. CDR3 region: CASSRQGASTDTQYF. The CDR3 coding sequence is TGTGCCAGCAGCCGACAGGGGGCTAGCACAGATACGCAGTATTTT.